The T cell receptor beta chain described here comes from a study of neurological immune-mediated disorders. TCRdb reprocessed the 5' RACE reads via MiXCR and lists one record per CDR3 protein. The sample carries 55,000 to 70,000 distinct CDR3 sequences, 2.5% to 4% recorded once. This clonotype was picked up many times. Sequencing was carried out using PBMCs. This clonotype was sampled from a woman between 45 and 65 years old with multiple sclerosis.

Written as DNA, the CDR3 is TGCGCCAGCAGCCAAGACGATATACTAGGTTCTCTCGAGCAGTACGTC. It yields the protein CASSQDDILGSLEQYV. V gene TRBV4-1 combines with J gene TRBJ2-7; tentatively, D is TRBD2 (5 bases). Between the trimmed V and J ends, which lost 0 bases and 6 bases, there was a span of 18 bases. This CDR3 comprises 16 residues. The V gene's germline CDR1 is MGHRA and CDR2 YSYEKL.